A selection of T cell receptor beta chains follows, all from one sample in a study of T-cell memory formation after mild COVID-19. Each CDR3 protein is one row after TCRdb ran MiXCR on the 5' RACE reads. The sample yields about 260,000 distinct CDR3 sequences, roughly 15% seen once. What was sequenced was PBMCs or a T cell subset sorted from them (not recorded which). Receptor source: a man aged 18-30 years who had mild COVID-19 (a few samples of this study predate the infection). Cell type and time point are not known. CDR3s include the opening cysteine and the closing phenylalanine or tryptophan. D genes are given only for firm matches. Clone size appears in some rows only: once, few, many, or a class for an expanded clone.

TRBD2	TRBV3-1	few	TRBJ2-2	TGTGCCAGCAGCCAAGGAAGCGGGGCCGCCGGGGAGCTGTTTTTT	CASSQGSGAAGELFF
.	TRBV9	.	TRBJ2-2	TGTGCCAGCAGAGGAGGGGACAGCAACACCGGGGAGCTGTTTTTT	CASRGGDSNTGELFF
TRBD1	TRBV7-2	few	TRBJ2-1	TGTGCCAGCAGCAAAGCAGGGGGCAGGGTATCCTACAATGAGCAGTTCTTC	CASSKAGGRVSYNEQFF
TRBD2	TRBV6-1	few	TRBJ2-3	TGTGCCAGCAGTGTTCTAGCGGGGGCGAACACAGATACGCAGTATTTT	CASSVLAGANTDTQYF
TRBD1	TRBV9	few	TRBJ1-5	TGTGCCAGCAGCACAATGAACAGGGGGCACGTGCTAGATCAGCCCCAGCATTTT	CASSTMNRGHVLDQPQHF
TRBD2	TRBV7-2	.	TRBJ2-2	TGTGCCAGCAGCTTATATGGCGGGGGGGCGATCGGGGAGCTGTTTTTT	CASSLYGGGAIGELFF
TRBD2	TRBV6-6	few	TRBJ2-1	TGTGCCAGCACTACCGGACTAGCGGGGGGTAATGAGCAGTTCTTC	CASTTGLAGGNEQFF
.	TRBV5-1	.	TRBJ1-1	TGCGCCAGCAGCTACTCCGGGGGGCTGAACACTGAAGCTTTCTTT	CASSYSGGLNTEAFF
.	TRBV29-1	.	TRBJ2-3	TGCAGCGTTGCCGGGCGAGAAAAGACAGATACGCAGTATTTT	CSVAGREKTDTQYF
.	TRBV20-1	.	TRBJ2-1	TGCAGTGCTATCAGCCCTCCTGCCTACAATGAGCAGTTCTTC	CSAISPPAYNEQFF
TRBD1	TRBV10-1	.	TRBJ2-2	TGCGCCAGCAGTGAGCAGGGGGTTTCCGGGGAGCTGTTTTTT	CASSEQGVSGELFF
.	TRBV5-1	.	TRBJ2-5	TGCGCCAGCAGCTTGGGGATGAGGGTTGAAGAGACCCAGTACTTC	CASSLGMRVEETQYF
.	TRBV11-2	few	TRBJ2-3	TGTGCCAGCAGCTCCCGAGGGTTCACAGATACGCAGTATTTT	CASSSRGFTDTQYF
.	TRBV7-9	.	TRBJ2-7	TGTGCCAGCAGCTTTCGGGGAGACAGCCGCCCCTACGAGCAGTACTTC	CASSFRGDSRPYEQYF
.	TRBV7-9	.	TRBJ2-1	TGTGCCAGCAGCTTAGTTTTCAATGAGCAGTTCTTC	CASSLVFNEQFF
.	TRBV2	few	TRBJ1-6	TGTGCCAGCAGTGAGGCCCCCATAATCTCCCTCCACTTT	CASSEAPIISLHF
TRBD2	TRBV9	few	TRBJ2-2	TGTGCCAGCAGCCCCATTCCCCTAGCGGGGGGGCTCACCGTGGAGCTGTTTTTT	CASSPIPLAGGLTVELFF
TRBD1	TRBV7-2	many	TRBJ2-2	TGTGCCAGCAGGGAACAGGGGACGGGCACCGGGGAGCTGTTTTTT	CASREQGTGTGELFF
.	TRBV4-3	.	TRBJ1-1	TGCGCCAGCAGCCAAGATTTCGCCCGGCGCTCCGGGAGCACTGAAGCTTTCTTT	CASSQDFARRSGSTEAFF
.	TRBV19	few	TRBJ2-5	TGTGCCAGTAGTATCTCCCCCGGTGGGCAAGAGACCCAGTACTTC	CASSISPGGQETQYF
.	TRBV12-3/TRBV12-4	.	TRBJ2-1	TGTGCCAGCAGACTCGACAGCAATGAGCAGTTCTTC	CASRLDSNEQFF
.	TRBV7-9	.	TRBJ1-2	TGTGCCAGCAGCCCCCGTCCGGACTATGGCTACACCTTC	CASSPRPDYGYTF
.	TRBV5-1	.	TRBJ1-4	TGCGCCAGCTCGGACAGACCCACTAATGAAAAACTGTTTTTT	CASSDRPTNEKLFF
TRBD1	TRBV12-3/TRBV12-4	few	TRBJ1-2	TGTGCCAGCGCGCTGGGACAGGGCTATGGCTACACCTTC	CASALGQGYGYTF
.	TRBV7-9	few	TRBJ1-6	TGTGCCAGCAGCTTCCCGAGCTCACCCCTCCACTTT	CASSFPSSPLHF
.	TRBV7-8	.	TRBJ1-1	TGTGCCAGCAGCGCGAAGCGGGTACTATTCAGGGGCCCTGAAGCTTTCTTT	CASSAKRVLFRGPEAFF
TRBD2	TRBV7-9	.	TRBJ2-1	TGTGCCAGCAGCCATCTAGCGGGGGAGCAGTTCTTC	CASSHLAGEQFF
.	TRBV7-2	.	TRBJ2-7	TGTGCCAGCAGGGGACGGCCGAGCTCCTACGAGCAGTACTTC	CASRGRPSSYEQYF
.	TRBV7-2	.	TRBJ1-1	TGTGCCAGCAGCCTCTACAAGGACACTGAAGCTTTCTTT	CASSLYKDTEAFF
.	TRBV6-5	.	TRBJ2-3	TGTGCCAGCAGAGGGTATTACACAGATACGCAGTATTTT	CASRGYYTDTQYF
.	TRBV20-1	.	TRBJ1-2	TGCAGTGCTAGATCGGGGGCTAACTATGGCTACACCTTC	CSARSGANYGYTF
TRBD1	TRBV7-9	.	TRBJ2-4	TGTGCCAGCAGCCGAGGACAGGGAAGGAACATTCAGTACTTC	CASSRGQGRNIQYF
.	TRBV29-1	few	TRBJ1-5	TGCAGCGTTGCCGAGAGAAGCAATCAGCCCCAGCATTTT	CSVAERSNQPQHF
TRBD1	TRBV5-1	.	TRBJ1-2	TGCGCCAGCAGCCATTCGGGACAGGGAGGGGACTACTATGGCTACACCTTC	CASSHSGQGGDYYGYTF
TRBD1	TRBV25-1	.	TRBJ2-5	TGTGCCAGCAGTGACCCGAGGAAGACAGGGGACCAAGAGACCCAGTACTTC	CASSDPRKTGDQETQYF
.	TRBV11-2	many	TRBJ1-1	TGTGCCAGCAGCTTAGGGCCGGGCAACACTGAAGCTTTCTTT	CASSLGPGNTEAFF
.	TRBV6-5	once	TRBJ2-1	TGTGCCAGCACCCTATCATGGGGGGCCAATGAGCAGTTCTTC	CASTLSWGANEQFF
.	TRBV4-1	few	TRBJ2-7	TGCGCCAGCAGCCAAGGGACGGGGACCACCTACGAGCAGTACTTC	CASSQGTGTTYEQYF
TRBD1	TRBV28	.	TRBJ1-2	TGTGCCAGCATGAGGGGCCTAGGACAGGGCTCTAACTATGGCTACACCTTC	CASMRGLGQGSNYGYTF
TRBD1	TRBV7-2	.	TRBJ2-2	TGTGCCAGCAGCCTCTGGACAGGGAACACCGGGGAGCTGTTTTTT	CASSLWTGNTGELFF
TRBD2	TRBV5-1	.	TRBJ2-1	TGCGCCAGCAGCCCGCACTCACTAGCGGGGGGGCGTGAGCAGTTCTTC	CASSPHSLAGGREQFF